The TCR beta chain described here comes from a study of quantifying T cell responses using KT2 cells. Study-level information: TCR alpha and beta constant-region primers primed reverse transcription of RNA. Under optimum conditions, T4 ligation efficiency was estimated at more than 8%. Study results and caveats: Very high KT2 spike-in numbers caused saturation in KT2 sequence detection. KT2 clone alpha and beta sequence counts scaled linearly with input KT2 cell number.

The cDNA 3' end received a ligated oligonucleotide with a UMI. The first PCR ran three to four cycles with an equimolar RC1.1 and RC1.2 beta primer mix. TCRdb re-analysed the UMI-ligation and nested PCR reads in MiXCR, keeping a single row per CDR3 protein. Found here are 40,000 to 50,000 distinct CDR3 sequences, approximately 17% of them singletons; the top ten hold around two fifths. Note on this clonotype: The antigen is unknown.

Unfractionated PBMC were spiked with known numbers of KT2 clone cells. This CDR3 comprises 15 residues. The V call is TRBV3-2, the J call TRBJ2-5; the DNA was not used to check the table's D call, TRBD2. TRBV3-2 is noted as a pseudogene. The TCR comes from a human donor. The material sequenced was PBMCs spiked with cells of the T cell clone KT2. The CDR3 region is CASSQGTFSQETQYF. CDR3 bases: TGTGCCAGCAGCCAGGGGACTTTCTCACAAGAGACCCAGTACTTC.